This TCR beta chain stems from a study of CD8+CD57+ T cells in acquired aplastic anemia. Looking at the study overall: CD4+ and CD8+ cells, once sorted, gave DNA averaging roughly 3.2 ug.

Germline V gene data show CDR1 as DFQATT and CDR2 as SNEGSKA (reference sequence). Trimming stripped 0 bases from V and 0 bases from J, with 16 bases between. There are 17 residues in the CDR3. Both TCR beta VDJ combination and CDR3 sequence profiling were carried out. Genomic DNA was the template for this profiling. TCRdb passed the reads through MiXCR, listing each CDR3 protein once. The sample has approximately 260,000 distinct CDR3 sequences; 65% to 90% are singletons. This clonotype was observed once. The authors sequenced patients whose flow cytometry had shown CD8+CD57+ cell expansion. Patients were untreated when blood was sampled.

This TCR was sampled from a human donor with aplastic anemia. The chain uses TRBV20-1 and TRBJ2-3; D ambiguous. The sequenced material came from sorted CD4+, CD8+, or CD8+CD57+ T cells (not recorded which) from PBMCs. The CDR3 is CSARDLFNDGSTDTQYF. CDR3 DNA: TGCAGTGCTAGAGATTTGTTTAACGACGGGAGCACAGATACGCAGTATTTT.